The rows below give T cell receptor beta chains drawn from one sample of a study of blood T cell repertoires in COVID-19. Sequenced by immunoSEQ multiplex PCR; TCRdb stores in-frame clones only, minus some. Of some 75,000 clones listed, approximately 86% were seen once; the top ten hold 5.5% to 7.5%. Sequenced input: peripheral blood. These receptors came from an older man with COVID-19, enrolled during active disease. Both conserved end residues are trimmed from each CDR3. Each record gives: V gene, J gene, CDR3 protein.

>TRBV9|TRBJ1-1
ASSGQSNTEAF
>TRBV7-3|TRBJ1-6
ASSSFLDSPLH
>TRBV5-4|TRBJ2-1
ASSSAGGEIEQF
>TRBV11-2|TRBJ1-1
ASSLRAEAF
>TRBV21-1|TRBJ2-7
ASSAMTGPYEQY
>TRBV4-1|TRBJ1-5
ASSQDNRGQDNQPQH
>TRBV2|TRBJ1-5
ASSGTSGDQPQH
>TRBV5-4|TRBJ2-1
ASSTFDRGGEQF
>TRBV7-2|TRBJ2-7
ASSFDRGLLYEQY
>TRBV3-1/TRBV3-2|TRBJ1-5
ASSRQGTQPQH
>TRBV6-5|TRBJ2-7
ASSYWAGDLDEQY
>TRBV4-1|TRBJ1-6
ASSQKRQGDNSPLH
>TRBV21-1|TRBJ2-4
ASRRVGQY
>TRBV9|TRBJ2-5
ASSVGTGAEWETQY
>TRBV5-8|TRBJ2-1
ASSLYLRDNEQF
>TRBV15|TRBJ2-1
ATSRAAGAYNEQF
>TRBV6-6|TRBJ1-6
ASKATSGTGVSPLH
>TRBV6-5|TRBJ1-2
ASSYADRGYYGYT
>TRBV6-2/TRBV6-3|TRBJ1-2
ASSYPGVGNYGYT
>TRBV5-5|TRBJ1-1
ASSLGQASKNTEAF
>TRBV18|TRBJ1-4
ASSPGVAEKLF
>TRBV28|TRBJ1-4
ASRPHGGEVTNEKLF
>TRBV9|TRBJ1-5
ASSAEEGAHQPQH
>TRBV6-2/TRBV6-3|TRBJ1-6
ASSSPGQGASPLH
>TRBV11-3|TRBJ2-5
ASSRLAGGQETQY
>TRBV14|TRBJ1-1
ASSQDHNSLEAF
>TRBV28|TRBJ2-2
ASSLARGRVGELF
>TRBV6-5|TRBJ1-3
ASIVLPGNTIY
>TRBV29-1|TRBJ2-7
SVRLAGEQY
>TRBV19|TRBJ2-2
ASSMQRGVTAGELF
>TRBV27|TRBJ2-4
ASSFGGIAKNIQY
>TRBV5-6|TRBJ1-6
ASSFIGQVHSPLH
>TRBV2|TRBJ1-6
ASSYRSSYNSPLH
>TRBV5-5|TRBJ1-4
ASSPGSRNEKLF
>TRBV18|TRBJ1-1
ASSPWPPGNTEAF
>TRBV5-4|TRBJ2-7
ASSPTADVAVAQY
>TRBV5-8|TRBJ1-1
ASSPTGVRDTEAF
>TRBV19|TRBJ1-2
ASLGGLGGYT
>TRBV21-1|TRBJ1-2
ASSKAPSTGYHYGYT
>TRBV2|TRBJ1-2
ASTRRGRRESMRDGYT
>TRBV28|TRBJ1-1
ASSPPRQGSNTEAF
>TRBV19|TRBJ2-7
ASTAGLADRRDEQY
>TRBV27|TRBJ1-5
ASSTRTGLRIHQPQH
>TRBV12-3/TRBV12-4|TRBJ1-1
ASSLGQNTEAF
>TRBV9|TRBJ2-7
ASSVDGAARAYEQY
>TRBV2|TRBJ1-1
ASSSYTEAF
>TRBV5-1|TRBJ1-1
ASSLRSLNTEAF
>TRBV15|TRBJ1-4
ATSRSRDSREKLF
>TRBV5-1|TRBJ2-2
ASSLGLAGYTGELF